These T cell receptor beta chains were read from a single sample in a study of blood T cell repertoires in COVID-19. Here immunoSEQ multiplex PCR was the method, and the copy in TCRdb shows in-frame clones only, minus some. Counted here are hundreds of thousands of clones, around 79% occurring once; the ten biggest clones make up around 3.2%. The source material was peripheral blood. These receptor sequences come from a woman older than 75 with acute or convalescent COVID-19. Both conserved end residues are part of each CDR3. D genes are given only for firm matches. Not every row has a clone size; where given, it reads once, few, many or a size class.

V gene: TRBV5-5
J gene: TRBJ2-3
D gene: TRBD2
clone size: many
CDR3 protein: CASSLGALAGTDTQYF
CDR3 DNA: TGTGCCAGCAGCTTGGGGGCGCTAGCGGGCACAGATACGCAGTATTTT

V gene: TRBV5-1
J gene: TRBJ2-2
D gene: .
clone size: .
CDR3 protein: CASSPTTANTGELFF
CDR3 DNA: TGCGCCAGCAGCCCAACTACTGCGAACACCGGGGAGCTGTTTTTT

V gene: TRBV1
J gene: TRBJ2-1
D gene: .
clone size: .
CDR3 protein: CTSSRCEDNEQFF
CDR3 DNA: TGCACCAGCAGCCGATGCGAGGACAATGAGCAGTTCTTC

V gene: TRBV9
J gene: TRBJ1-1
D gene: .
clone size: .
CDR3 protein: CASSVGPLRGTEAFF
CDR3 DNA: TGTGCCAGCAGCGTAGGGCCCCTAAGGGGAACTGAAGCTTTCTTT

V gene: TRBV19
J gene: TRBJ2-2
D gene: TRBD2
clone size: .
CDR3 protein: CASRTSGFANTGELFF
CDR3 DNA: TGTGCCAGTAGGACTAGCGGCTTCGCGAACACCGGGGAGCTGTTTTTT

V gene: TRBV4-3
J gene: TRBJ2-1
D gene: TRBD2
clone size: .
CDR3 protein: CASSQSGGGYNEQFF
CDR3 DNA: TGCGCCAGCAGCCAATCGGGGGGTGGGTACAATGAGCAGTTCTTC

V gene: TRBV7-6
J gene: TRBJ2-1
D gene: .
clone size: .
CDR3 protein: CASSLALRGGGMRSYNEQFF
CDR3 DNA: TGTGCCAGCAGCTTAGCGTTACGGGGAGGAGGAATGAGGTCCTACAATGAGCAGTTCTTC

V gene: TRBV10-3
J gene: TRBJ2-6
D gene: .
clone size: few
CDR3 protein: CAISEEFSGANVLTF
CDR3 DNA: TGTGCCATCAGTGAGGAGTTCTCTGGGGCCAACGTCCTGACTTTC

V gene: TRBV5-1
J gene: TRBJ2-3
D gene: TRBD2
clone size: .
CDR3 protein: CASTETSGGSDTQYF
CDR3 DNA: TGCGCCAGCACAGAGACTAGCGGGGGATCAGATACGCAGTATTTT

V gene: TRBV6-2/TRBV6-3
J gene: TRBJ1-6
D gene: .
clone size: .
CDR3 protein: CASSPGDPGSPLHF
CDR3 DNA: TGTGCCAGCAGCCCAGGGGATCCTGGTTCACCCCTCCACTTT

V gene: TRBV28
J gene: TRBJ1-4
D gene: .
clone size: once
CDR3 protein: CASSLGAYEKLFF
CDR3 DNA: TGTGCCAGCAGTTTAGGAGCTTATGAAAAACTGTTTTTT

V gene: TRBV11-3
J gene: TRBJ2-7
D gene: .
clone size: .
CDR3 protein: CASSYDGRGEQYF
CDR3 DNA: TGTGCCAGCAGCTACGACGGCAGGGGCGAGCAGTACTTC

V gene: TRBV5-1
J gene: TRBJ1-1
D gene: .
clone size: .
CDR3 protein: CASSLGLRTEAFF
CDR3 DNA: TGCGCCAGCAGCCTTGGGCTTCGGACTGAAGCTTTCTTT

V gene: TRBV7-3
J gene: TRBJ2-7
D gene: .
clone size: once
CDR3 protein: CASSLNRDDEQYF
CDR3 DNA: TGTGCCAGCAGCTTGAACAGGGACGACGAGCAGTACTTC

V gene: TRBV7-8
J gene: TRBJ2-7
D gene: TRBD2
clone size: .
CDR3 protein: CASSLAASGDSTSYEQYF
CDR3 DNA: TGTGCCAGCAGCTTAGCGGCTAGCGGGGACAGCACTTCCTACGAGCAGTACTTC

V gene: TRBV10-3
J gene: TRBJ2-2
D gene: TRBD2
clone size: .
CDR3 protein: CAISGLADTGELFF
CDR3 DNA: TGTGCCATCAGTGGACTAGCGGACACCGGGGAGCTGTTTTTT

V gene: TRBV9
J gene: TRBJ1-2
D gene: TRBD1
clone size: .
CDR3 protein: CASSGAGGYGYTF
CDR3 DNA: TGTGCCAGCAGCGGGGCAGGGGGCTATGGCTACACCTTC

V gene: TRBV5-4
J gene: TRBJ2-1
D gene: TRBD2
clone size: once
CDR3 protein: CASSFGLAGNNNEQFF
CDR3 DNA: TGTGCCAGCAGCTTTGGCCTAGCGGGAAATAACAATGAGCAGTTCTTC

V gene: TRBV10-3
J gene: TRBJ2-2
D gene: .
clone size: .
CDR3 protein: CAISGISPGELFF
CDR3 DNA: TGTGCCATCAGTGGAATTAGCCCCGGGGAGCTGTTTTTT

V gene: TRBV28
J gene: TRBJ1-1
D gene: TRBD1
clone size: .
CDR3 protein: CASRGQGLGNTEAFF
CDR3 DNA: TGTGCCAGCAGAGGACAGGGCCTAGGAAACACTGAAGCTTTCTTT

V gene: TRBV19
J gene: TRBJ1-2
D gene: .
clone size: .
CDR3 protein: CASNRDPGRYYGYTF
CDR3 DNA: TGTGCCAGTAACCGGGACCCGGGGAGGTACTATGGCTACACCTTC

V gene: TRBV10-2
J gene: TRBJ2-7
D gene: TRBD2
clone size: .
CDR3 protein: CATLERGSSYEQYF
CDR3 DNA: TGCGCCACCCTAGAGCGGGGGAGCTCCTACGAGCAGTACTTC

V gene: TRBV6-4
J gene: TRBJ2-3
D gene: TRBD1
clone size: .
CDR3 protein: CASSDSPTGATDTQYF
CDR3 DNA: TGTGCCAGCAGTGACTCTCCTACAGGGGCAACAGATACGCAGTATTTT

V gene: TRBV24-1
J gene: TRBJ2-2
D gene: .
clone size: .
CDR3 protein: CATSDATGSGIGELFF
CDR3 DNA: TGTGCCACCAGTGATGCCACAGGGTCGGGTATCGGGGAGCTGTTTTTT